The entry below describes one T cell receptor (beta chain). The antigen is unknown. This entry belongs to a study of cytomegalovirus exposure and HLA in healthy donors. In the study overall: HLA-typed donors were the source of about 85 million unique TCRs, which an early data release held.

The CDR3 is 15 amino acids. CDR1 is SGHRS, CDR2 YFSETQ, per germline. J lost 5 bases, V lost 1 base, and 3 bases had no gene match. The PCR had 60 Vbeta and 13 Jbeta primers. Data came from immunoSEQ multiplex PCR; TCRdb stores just in-frame clones and leaves some out. The sample lists around 76,000 clones, about 81% seen once, with nearly 9% in the top ten. Study-wide points: Earlier analysis looked at TCR beta V segments, and most were productive about 90% or about 30% of the time. In a later analysis, an Asian-associated ancestry cluster reportedly showed fewer N-insertions than the approximately 700-donor mean. Accounts indicate the classifier identified cytomegalovirus status with strong specificity and sensitivity.

The chain is built from TRBV5-1 and TRBJ1-5, with TRBD1 matching over 10 bases. Sequencing was carried out using PBMCs. This TCR came from a woman in her thirties or forties in good health and CMV-seropositive. The CDR3 loop is CASSLSGTGDQPQHF. The CDR3 region has the DNA TGCGCCAGCAGCTTGTCCGGGACAGGGGATCAGCCCCAGCATTTT.